The source of this T cell receptor beta chain is a study of T cell responses to AZD1222 COVID-19 vaccine. Germline assignment: CDR1 MGHDK and CDR2 SYGVNS. This CDR3 has 16 residues. Trimming at V came to 2 bases and at J to 7 bases, leaving 8 bases not matched to a gene. Sequencing used immunoSEQ multiplex PCR; TCRdb keeps in-frame clones, though not all of them. The table lists roughly 98,000 clones, 85% to 90% of them singletons. This clone was recorded once. What it binds is not known. General study findings and limits: The donor group comprised mostly white British people and more females; the analysis possibly underestimated clonal diversity. At study baseline, merely five or six AZD1222 recipients were seropositive.

Second-dose recipients at about 4 or about 12 weeks were treated as one pooled group. The sequence was obtained from an adult who received the AZD1222 COVID-19 vaccine. This chain connects TRBV25-1 to TRBJ2-1; 10 bases are a match to TRBD1. The source was peripheral blood, collected 28 days after the second AZD1222 dose. Here the CDR3 reads CASSEAGTGVKNEQFF. The DNA for the CDR3 is TGTGCCAGCAGTGAAGCCGGGACAGGGGTGAAAAATGAGCAGTTCTTC.